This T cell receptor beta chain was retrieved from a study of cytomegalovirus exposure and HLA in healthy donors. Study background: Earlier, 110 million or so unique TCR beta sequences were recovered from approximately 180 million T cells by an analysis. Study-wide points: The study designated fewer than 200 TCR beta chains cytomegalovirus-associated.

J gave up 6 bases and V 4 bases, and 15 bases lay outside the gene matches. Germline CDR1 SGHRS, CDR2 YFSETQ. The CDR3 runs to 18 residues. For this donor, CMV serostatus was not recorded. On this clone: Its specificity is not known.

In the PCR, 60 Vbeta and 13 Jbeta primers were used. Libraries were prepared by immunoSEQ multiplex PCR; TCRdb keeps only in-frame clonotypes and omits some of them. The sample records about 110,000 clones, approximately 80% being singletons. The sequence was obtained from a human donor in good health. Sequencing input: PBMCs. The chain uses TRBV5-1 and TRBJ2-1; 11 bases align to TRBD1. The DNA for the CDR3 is TGCGCCAGCAGCCCTCGGACAGGGGGCAGTCTAATTAGCAATGAGCAGTTCTTC. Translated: CASSPRTGGSLISNEQFF.